This T cell receptor beta chain was captured by sequencing in a study of response to subunit inactivated influenza vaccine. The V and J ends lost 2 bases and 2 bases, in that order; junction bases with no gene match: 5. Germline V lookup: CDR1 DFQATT, CDR2 SNEGSKA (reference sequence). The CDR3 is 15 amino acids. A remark on this clonotype: The antigen is unknown.

MiXCR was run by TCRdb on the RT-PCR reads, yielding one entry per CDR3 protein. The table includes about 540,000 distinct CDR3 sequences, roughly 25% detected once. Study-wide points: The authors proposed limited new T cell recruitment per seasonal influenza vaccination.

This sample also appeared in a second study, on T cells expressing NK-cell markers. This second study notes: A 5'RACE template switching approach incorporating UMIs was used to make TCR beta cDNA.

V gene TRBV20-1 combines with J gene TRBJ2-5; 10 bases line up with TRBD1. Sequenced here: CD4+ T cells sorted from PBMCs, sampled about 11 days after vaccination. The clonotype comes from a middle-aged man who received an inactivated influenza vaccine. The chain's CDR3 is CSARPWDRGQETQYF. In nucleotides, the CDR3 is TGCAGTGCTAGACCGTGGGACAGGGGTCAAGAGACCCAGTACTTC.